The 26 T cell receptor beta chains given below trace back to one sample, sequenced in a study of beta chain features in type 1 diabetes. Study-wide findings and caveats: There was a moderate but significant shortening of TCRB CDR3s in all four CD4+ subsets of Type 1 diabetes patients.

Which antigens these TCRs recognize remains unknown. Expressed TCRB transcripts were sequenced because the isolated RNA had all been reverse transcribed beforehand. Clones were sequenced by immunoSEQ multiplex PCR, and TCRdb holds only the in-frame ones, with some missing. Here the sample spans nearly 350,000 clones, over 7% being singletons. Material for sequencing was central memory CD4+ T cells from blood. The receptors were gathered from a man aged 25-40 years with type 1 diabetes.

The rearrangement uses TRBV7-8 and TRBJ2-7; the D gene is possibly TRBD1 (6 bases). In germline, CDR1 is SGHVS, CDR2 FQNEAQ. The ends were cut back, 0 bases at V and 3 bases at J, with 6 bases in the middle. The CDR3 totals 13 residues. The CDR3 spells CASSLARGYEQYF. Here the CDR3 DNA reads TGTGCCAGCAGCTTAGCCAGGGGCTACGAGCAGTACTTC.

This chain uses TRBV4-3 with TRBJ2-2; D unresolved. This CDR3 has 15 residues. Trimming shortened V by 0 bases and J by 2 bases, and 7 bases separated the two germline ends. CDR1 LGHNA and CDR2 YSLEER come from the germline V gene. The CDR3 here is CASSQDVGNTGELFF. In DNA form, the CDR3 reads TGCGCCAGCAGCCAAGATGTCGGTAACACCGGGGAGCTGTTTTTT.

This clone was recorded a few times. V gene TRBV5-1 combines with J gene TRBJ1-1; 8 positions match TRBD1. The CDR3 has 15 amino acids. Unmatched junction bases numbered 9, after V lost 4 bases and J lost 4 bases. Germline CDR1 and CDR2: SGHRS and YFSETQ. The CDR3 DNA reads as TGCGCCAGCAGCGAAAGAAGCAGGGGGCTCACTGAAGCTTTCTTT. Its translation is CASSERSRGLTEAFF.

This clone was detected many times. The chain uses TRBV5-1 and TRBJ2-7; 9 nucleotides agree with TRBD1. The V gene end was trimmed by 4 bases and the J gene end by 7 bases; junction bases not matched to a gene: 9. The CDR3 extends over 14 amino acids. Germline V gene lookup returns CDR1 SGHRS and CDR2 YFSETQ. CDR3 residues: CASSPWTGAREQYF. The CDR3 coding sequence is TGCGCCAGCAGCCCATGGACAGGGGCGAGGGAGCAGTACTTC. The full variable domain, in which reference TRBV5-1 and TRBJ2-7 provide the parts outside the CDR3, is KAGVTQTPRYLIKTRGQQVTLSCSPISGHRSVSWYQQTPGQGLQFLFEYFSETQRNKGNFPGRFSGRQFSNSRSEMNVSTLELGDSALYLCASSPWTGAREQYFGPGTRLTVT.

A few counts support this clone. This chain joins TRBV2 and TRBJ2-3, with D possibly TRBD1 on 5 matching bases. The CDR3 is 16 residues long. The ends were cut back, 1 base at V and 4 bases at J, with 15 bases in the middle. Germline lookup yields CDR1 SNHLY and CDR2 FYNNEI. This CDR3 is CASSEGIHRSSDTQYF. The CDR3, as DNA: TGTGCCAGCAGTGAAGGGATCCACAGGAGCTCAGATACGCAGTATTTT.

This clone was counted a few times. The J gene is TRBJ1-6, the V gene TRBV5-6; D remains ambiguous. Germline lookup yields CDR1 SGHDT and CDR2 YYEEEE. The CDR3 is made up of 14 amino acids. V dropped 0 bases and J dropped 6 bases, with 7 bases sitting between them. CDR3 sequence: CASSLVLGNSPLHF. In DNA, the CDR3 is TGTGCCAGCAGCTTGGTGCTTGGTAATTCACCCCTCCACTTT.

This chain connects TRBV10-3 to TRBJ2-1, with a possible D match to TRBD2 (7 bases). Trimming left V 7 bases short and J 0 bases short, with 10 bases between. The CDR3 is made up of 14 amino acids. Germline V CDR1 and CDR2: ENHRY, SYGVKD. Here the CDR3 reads CAITRGGSYNEQFF. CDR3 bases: TGTGCCATCACTAGGGGGGGCTCCTACAATGAGCAGTTCTTC.

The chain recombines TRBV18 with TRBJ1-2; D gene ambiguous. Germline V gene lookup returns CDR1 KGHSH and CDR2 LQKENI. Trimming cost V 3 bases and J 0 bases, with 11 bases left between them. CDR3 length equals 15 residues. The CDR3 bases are TGTGCCAGCTCACCCTTGGACGGGCCTAACTATGGCTACACCTTC. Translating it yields CASSPLDGPNYGYTF. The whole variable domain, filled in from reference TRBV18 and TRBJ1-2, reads NAGVMQNPRHLVRRRGQEARLRCSPMKGHSHVYWYRQLPEEGLKFMVYLQKENIIDESGMPKERFSAEFPKEGPSILRIQQVVRGDSAAYFCASSPLDGPNYGYTFGSGTRLTVV.

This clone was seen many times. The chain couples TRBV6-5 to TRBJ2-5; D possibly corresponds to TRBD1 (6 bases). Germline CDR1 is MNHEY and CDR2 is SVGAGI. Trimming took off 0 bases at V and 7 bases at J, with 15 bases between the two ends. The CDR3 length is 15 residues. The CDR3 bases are TGTGCCAGCAGTTACTCGAACGCAGGGGTAGGGACCCAGTACTTC. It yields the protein CASSYSNAGVGTQYF.

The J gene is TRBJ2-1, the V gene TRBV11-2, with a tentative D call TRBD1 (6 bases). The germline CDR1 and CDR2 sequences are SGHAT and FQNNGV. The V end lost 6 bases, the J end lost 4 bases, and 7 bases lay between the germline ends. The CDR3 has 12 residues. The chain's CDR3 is CASSTGYNEQFF. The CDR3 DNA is TGTGCCAGCAGTACAGGGTACAATGAGCAGTTCTTC.

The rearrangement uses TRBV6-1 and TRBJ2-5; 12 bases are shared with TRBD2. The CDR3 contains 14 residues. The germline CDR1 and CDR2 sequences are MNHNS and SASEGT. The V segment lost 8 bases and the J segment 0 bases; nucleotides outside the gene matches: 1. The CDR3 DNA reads TGTGCCAGCGGGACTAGCGGGTACCAAGAGACCCAGTACTTC. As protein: CASGTSGYQETQYF.

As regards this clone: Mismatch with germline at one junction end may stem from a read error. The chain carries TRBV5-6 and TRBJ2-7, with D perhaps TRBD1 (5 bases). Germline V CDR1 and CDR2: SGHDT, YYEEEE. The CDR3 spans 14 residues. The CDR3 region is CASSLGQGPLRALF. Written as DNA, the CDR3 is TGTGCCAGCAGCCTCGGACAAGGACCACTCCGTGCCCTTTTC.

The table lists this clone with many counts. The CDR3 protein is CASSPPGTGGNYGYTF. CDR3 DNA: TGTGCCAGCAGCCCTCCAGGGACAGGGGGCAACTATGGCTACACCTTC. The V gene is TRBV28, the J gene TRBJ1-2, with 12 bases matching TRBD1. The CDR3 is 16 amino acids. V lost 6 bases to trimming and J lost 2 bases; unmatched junction nucleotides: 7. Looked up from germline, CDR1 is MDHEN and CDR2 is SYDVKM.

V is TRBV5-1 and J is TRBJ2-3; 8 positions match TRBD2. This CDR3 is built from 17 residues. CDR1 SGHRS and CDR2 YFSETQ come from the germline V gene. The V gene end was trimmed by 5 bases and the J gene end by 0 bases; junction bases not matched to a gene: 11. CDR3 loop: CASRMDAGGSSTDTQYF. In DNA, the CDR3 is TGCGCCAGCAGGATGGATGCGGGGGGCTCGAGCACAGATACGCAGTATTTT.

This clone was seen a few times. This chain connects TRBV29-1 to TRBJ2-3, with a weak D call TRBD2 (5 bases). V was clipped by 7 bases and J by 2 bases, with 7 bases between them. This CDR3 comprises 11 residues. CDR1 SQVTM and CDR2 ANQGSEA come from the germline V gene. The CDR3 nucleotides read TGCAGCGGGGAGCACACAGATACGCAGTATTTT. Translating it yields CSGEHTDTQYF.

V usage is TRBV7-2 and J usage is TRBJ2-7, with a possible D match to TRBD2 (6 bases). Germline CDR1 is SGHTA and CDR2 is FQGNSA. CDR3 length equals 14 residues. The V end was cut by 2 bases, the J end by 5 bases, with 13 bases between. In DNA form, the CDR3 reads TGTGCCAGCAGCTTAATGCACTGGGGGGACGAGCAGTACTTC. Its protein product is CASSLMHWGDEQYF.

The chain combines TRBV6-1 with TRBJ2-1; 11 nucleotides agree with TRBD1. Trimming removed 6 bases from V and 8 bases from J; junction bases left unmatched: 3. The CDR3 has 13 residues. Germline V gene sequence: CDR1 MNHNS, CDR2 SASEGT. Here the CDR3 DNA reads TGTGCCAGCAGGAGGACAGGGGGCTATGAGCAGTTCTTC. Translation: CASRRTGGYEQFF.

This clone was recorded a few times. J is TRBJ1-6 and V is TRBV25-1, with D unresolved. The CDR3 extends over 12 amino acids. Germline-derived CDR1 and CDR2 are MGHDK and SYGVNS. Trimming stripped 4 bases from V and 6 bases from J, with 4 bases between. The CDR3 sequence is CASSVRNSPLHF. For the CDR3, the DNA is TGTGCCAGCAGTGTCCGTAATTCACCCCTCCACTTT.

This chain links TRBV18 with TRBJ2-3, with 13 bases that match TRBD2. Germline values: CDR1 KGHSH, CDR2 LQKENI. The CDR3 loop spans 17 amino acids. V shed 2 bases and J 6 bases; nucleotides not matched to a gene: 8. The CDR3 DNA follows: TGTGCCAGCTCACCAAACCCCGGGACTAGCGGGGTGGATACGCAGTATTTT. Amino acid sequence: CASSPNPGTSGVDTQYF.

The CDR3 reads CAISESEGQGQYF. The DNA of the CDR3 is TGTGCCATCAGTGAGTCCGAGGGACAGGGGCAGTACTTC. V usage is TRBV10-3 and J usage is TRBJ2-7; 9 bases line up with TRBD1. Trimming removed 0 bases from V and 9 bases from J; junction bases left unmatched: 3. The CDR3 has 13 amino acids. Germline-derived CDR1 and CDR2 are ENHRY and SYGVKD.

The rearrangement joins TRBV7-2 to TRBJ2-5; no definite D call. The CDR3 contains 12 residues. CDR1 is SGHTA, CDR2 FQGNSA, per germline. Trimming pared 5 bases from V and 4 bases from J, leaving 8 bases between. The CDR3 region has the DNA TGTGCCAGCAGCCCCCCGGTAGAGACCCAGTACTTC. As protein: CASSPPVETQYF.

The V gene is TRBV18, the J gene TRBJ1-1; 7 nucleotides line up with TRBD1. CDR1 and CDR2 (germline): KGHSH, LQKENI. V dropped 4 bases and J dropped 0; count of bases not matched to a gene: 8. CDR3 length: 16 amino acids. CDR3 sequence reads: CASSQGTATMNTEAFF. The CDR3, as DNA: TGTGCCAGCTCACAGGGGACAGCTACAATGAACACTGAAGCTTTCTTT. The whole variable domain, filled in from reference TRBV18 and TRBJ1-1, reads NAGVMQNPRHLVRRRGQEARLRCSPMKGHSHVYWYRQLPEEGLKFMVYLQKENIIDESGMPKERFSAEFPKEGPSILRIQQVVRGDSAAYFCASSQGTATMNTEAFFGQGTRLTVV.

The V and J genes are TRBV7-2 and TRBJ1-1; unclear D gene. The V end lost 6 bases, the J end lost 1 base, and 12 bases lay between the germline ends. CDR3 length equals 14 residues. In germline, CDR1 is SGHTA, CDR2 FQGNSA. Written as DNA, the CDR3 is TGTGCCAGCAGATCCCTGATGCCGAACACTGAAGCTTTCTTT. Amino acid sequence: CASRSLMPNTEAFF.

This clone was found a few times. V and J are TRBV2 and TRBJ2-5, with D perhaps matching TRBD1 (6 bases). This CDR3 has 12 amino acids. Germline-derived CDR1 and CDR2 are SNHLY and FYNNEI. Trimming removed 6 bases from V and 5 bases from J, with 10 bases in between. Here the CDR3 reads CASSLDRETQYF. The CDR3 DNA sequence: TGTGCCAGCAGCTTAGACAGGGAGACCCAGTACTTC.

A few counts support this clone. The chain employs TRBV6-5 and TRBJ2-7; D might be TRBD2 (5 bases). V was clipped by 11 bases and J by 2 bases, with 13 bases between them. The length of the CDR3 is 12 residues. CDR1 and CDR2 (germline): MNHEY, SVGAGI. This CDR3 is CAATGNPYEQYF. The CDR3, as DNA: TGTGCCGCCACGGGGAATCCCTACGAGCAGTACTTC.

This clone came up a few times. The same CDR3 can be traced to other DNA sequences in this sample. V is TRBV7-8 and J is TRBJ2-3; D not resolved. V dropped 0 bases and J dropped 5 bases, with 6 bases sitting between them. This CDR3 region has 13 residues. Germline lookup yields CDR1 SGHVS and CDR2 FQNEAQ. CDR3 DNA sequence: TGTGCCAGCAGCTTAGCTCTGGGAGATACGCAGTATTTT. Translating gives CASSLALGDTQYF.